These T cell receptor beta chains were read from a single sample in a study of identifying expanded T cells in peripheral blood. Sequenced by immunoSEQ multiplex PCR; TCRdb stores in-frame clones only, minus some. The table includes fewer than 110,000 clones, approximately 88% detected once. The source material was blood. These receptors all stem from a person between 18 and 69 years old in good health. The CDR3 runs from the conserved cysteine through the conserved F or W. D genes are given only for firm matches. Clone sizes are given selectively: once, few, many, or a class where the clone is expanded.

size	D	V	J	DNA	CDR3
NA	NA	TRBV4-3	TRBJ1-4	TGCGCCAGCAGCCAAGATTGGCAGGGAGCTAATGAAAAACTGTTTTTT	CASSQDWQGANEKLFF
NA	NA	TRBV18	TRBJ2-7	TGTGCCAGCTCACCACCGGAGCTGTCCTACGAGCAGTACTTC	CASSPPELSYEQYF
NA	NA	TRBV5-6	TRBJ1-2	TGTGCCAGCAGCGGAACGGGGGGCGTTTGGGGTGGCTACACCTTC	CASSGTGGVWGGYTF
few	NA	TRBV19	TRBJ2-2	TGTGCCAGTAGTATATACCCACTCCAGGGCACCGGGGAGCTGTTTTTT	CASSIYPLQGTGELFF
NA	TRBD2	TRBV6-5	TRBJ2-5	TGTGCCAGCAGCCTCGGGGGGGCCAAAGAGACCCAGTACTTC	CASSLGGAKETQYF
NA	NA	TRBV7-6	TRBJ2-2	TGTGCCAGCAGCTTAGGCAGGGACACCGGGGAGCTGTTTTTT	CASSLGRDTGELFF
NA	NA	TRBV21-1	TRBJ1-3	TGTGCCAGCAGCAAAGGCCTACCCACAGGGATAGGATGGCACACCATATATTTT	CASSKGLPTGIGWHTIYF
NA	NA	TRBV2	TRBJ2-4	TGTGCCAGCAGTGAGGGGACCGGGGGCCAGAAGTACTTC	CASSEGTGGQKYF
NA	NA	TRBV5-1	TRBJ2-7	TGCGCCAGCTCCCAGGGTGTCCCGACCTACGAGCAGTACTTC	CASSQGVPTYEQYF
NA	NA	TRBV4-1	TRBJ2-1	TGCGCCAGCAGCCAAGATGATAGGCTAGCTGGCGAGCAGTTCTTC	CASSQDDRLAGEQFF
many	NA	TRBV25-1	TRBJ2-5	TGTGCCAGCAGTGACTCCGGAGAGACCCAGTACTTC	CASSDSGETQYF
NA	NA	TRBV7-2	TRBJ1-6	TGTGCCAGCAGCTCCCCTCTAGGGGGATTAGTTAATTCACCCCTCCACTTT	CASSSPLGGLVNSPLHF
NA	NA	TRBV6-1	TRBJ1-3	TGTGCCAGCACCAAATACTCTGGAAACACCATATATTTT	CASTKYSGNTIYF
NA	TRBD1	TRBV28	TRBJ1-5	TGTGCCAGCAGTTTCAGGGGGCGAGGCAATCAGCCCCAGCATTTT	CASSFRGRGNQPQHF
NA	NA	TRBV21-1	TRBJ2-7	TGTGCCAACTTCACGCCGAGGGAGCTTCCGGGTCCCCCCTACGAGCAGTACTTC	CANFTPRELPGPPYEQYF
few	TRBD1	TRBV9	TRBJ2-3	TGTGCCAGCAGCGTCCAGGGGGACACAGATACGCAGTATTTT	CASSVQGDTDTQYF
NA	TRBD1	TRBV19	TRBJ1-5	TGTGCCAGTAGGGTGACAGGGGGGAACAATCAGCCCCAGCATTTT	CASRVTGGNNQPQHF
once	NA	TRBV19	TRBJ2-7	TGTGCCAGTAGCAGCGGGCGCAACTCCTACGAGCAGTACTTC	CASSSGRNSYEQYF
NA	NA	TRBV29-1	TRBJ2-7	TGCAGCGTACGGGCCCCCTACGAGCAGTACTTC	CSVRAPYEQYF
NA	NA	TRBV7-9	TRBJ2-7	TGTGCCAGCAGCACGACAGCAACCTACGAGCAGTACTTC	CASSTTATYEQYF
NA	NA	TRBV4-1	TRBJ1-1	TGCGCCAGCAGGGGACCACTAATGAACACTGAAGCTTTCTTT	CASRGPLMNTEAFF
NA	TRBD2	TRBV4-3	TRBJ2-3	TGCGCCAGCAGCCAACTAAGCGGGGGAACGAATACGCAGTATTTT	CASSQLSGGTNTQYF
NA	TRBD1	TRBV18	TRBJ2-2	TGTGCCAGCTCACCTAGGACAGGGGCATTCACCGGGGAGCTGTTTTTT	CASSPRTGAFTGELFF
few	NA	TRBV7-9	TRBJ1-1	TGTGCCAGCAGCTTAGGGGGAGGGGGCACTGAAGCTTTCTTT	CASSLGGGGTEAFF
NA	NA	TRBV11-1	TRBJ2-7	TGTGCCAGCAGCCGGCGGAGGGCCCCCTACGAGCAGTACTTC	CASSRRRAPYEQYF
NA	TRBD2	TRBV19	TRBJ2-7	TGTGCCAGTAGTATAGGAGTAAGTGCTAGCGGGTACTCCTACGAGCAGTACTTC	CASSIGVSASGYSYEQYF
NA	NA	TRBV18	TRBJ2-1	TGTGCCAGCTCCCAGGTAGGGTCATACAATGAGCAGTTCTTC	CASSQVGSYNEQFF
NA	NA	TRBV5-5	TRBJ2-1	TGTGCCAGCAGCTTGGACAGCCCGAGCTCCTACAATGAGCAGTTCTTC	CASSLDSPSSYNEQFF
NA	TRBD2	TRBV4-1	TRBJ2-5	TGCGCCAGCAGCCATCCCCGGGGGGGCCGGTGGGAGACCCAGTACTTC	CASSHPRGGRWETQYF
NA	NA	TRBV7-8	TRBJ2-5	TGTGCCAGCAGCCCCCAGGGGTCCCGGGAGACCCAGTACTTC	CASSPQGSRETQYF
NA	TRBD1	TRBV19	TRBJ1-2	TGTGCCAGTAGGGCCTCCGGGACAGTGACCTATGGCTACACCTTC	CASRASGTVTYGYTF
NA	NA	TRBV11-3	TRBJ1-1	TGTGCCAGCAGCTTAGTAGGGCAGTACACTGAAGCTTTCTTT	CASSLVGQYTEAFF
NA	NA	TRBV18	TRBJ1-2	TGTGCCAGCTCACCGGGGGCCCGGACTAACTATGGCTACACCTTC	CASSPGARTNYGYTF
NA	NA	TRBV6-5	TRBJ1-6	TGTGCCAGCAGTTACGAGGGGCCGCGAGGTGCTTCACCCCTCCACTTT	CASSYEGPRGASPLHF
NA	NA	TRBV6-5	TRBJ1-1	TGTGCCAGCAGTACCAACCGGGGCAACACTGAAGCTTTCTTT	CASSTNRGNTEAFF